A selection of T cell receptor beta chains follows, all from one sample in a study of a mutant IDH1 vaccine in newly diagnosed glioma. Generated by immunoSEQ multiplex PCR, the TCRdb table keeps only in-frame clones and is missing some. The sample holds about 34,000 clones, 80% seen once. The sequencing here drew on peripheral blood mononuclear cells (PBMCs), taken from a glioma patient treated with radiotherapy, temozolomide or both. Receptors were obtained from a man aged 50-60 years with glioma. Some clones in this sample may be carry-over from other donors' samples. Both conserved end residues are part of each CDR3. Fields, in order: D gene, clone size, J gene, V gene, CDR3 protein, CDR3 DNA. The D gene is left open where the match is weak. Not every row has a clone size; where given, it reads once, few, many or a size class.

D gene: TRBD1
clone size: few
J gene: TRBJ2-3
V gene: TRBV30
CDR3 protein: CAWSLGQGPDTQYF
CDR3 DNA: TGTGCCTGGAGTTTGGGACAGGGGCCAGATACGCAGTATTTT

D gene: .
clone size: .
J gene: TRBJ2-1
V gene: TRBV10-3
CDR3 protein: CAIRYSDIYNEQFF
CDR3 DNA: TGTGCCATTCGCTACTCCGACATATACAATGAGCAGTTCTTC

D gene: .
clone size: .
J gene: TRBJ2-5
V gene: TRBV6-6
CDR3 protein: CASSYSSGWRREYF
CDR3 DNA: TGTGCCAGCAGTTACTCGAGTGGGTGGAGGCGGGAGTACTTC

D gene: .
clone size: .
J gene: TRBJ1-4
V gene: TRBV6-5
CDR3 protein: CASRLRRRSEKLFF
CDR3 DNA: TGTGCCAGCAGGCTTCGGAGGCGGAGTGAAAAACTGTTTTTT

D gene: TRBD2
clone size: .
J gene: TRBJ2-1
V gene: TRBV11-3
CDR3 protein: CASSARLAGGGNEQFF
CDR3 DNA: TGTGCCAGCAGCGCCCGACTAGCGGGGGGAGGCAATGAGCAGTTCTTC

D gene: .
clone size: .
J gene: TRBJ1-1
V gene: TRBV27
CDR3 protein: CASSDLGVNTEAFF
CDR3 DNA: TGTGCCAGCAGTGACCTAGGGGTGAACACTGAAGCTTTCTTT

D gene: .
clone size: .
J gene: TRBJ1-1
V gene: TRBV2
CDR3 protein: CASKVDRSGTEAFF
CDR3 DNA: TGTGCCAGCAAGGTGGACAGATCGGGAACTGAAGCTTTCTTT

D gene: .
clone size: .
J gene: TRBJ1-1
V gene: TRBV6-1
CDR3 protein: CASSEPSLWGTEAFF
CDR3 DNA: TGTGCCAGCAGTGAACCATCCTTGTGGGGTACTGAAGCTTTCTTT

D gene: .
clone size: .
J gene: TRBJ2-3
V gene: TRBV19
CDR3 protein: CASILERGRYTDTQYF
CDR3 DNA: TGTGCCAGTATCTTAGAGAGAGGCAGATACACAGATACGCAGTATTTT

D gene: TRBD1
clone size: .
J gene: TRBJ2-7
V gene: TRBV2
CDR3 protein: CASTPDRVVGEQYF
CDR3 DNA: TGTGCCAGCACCCCGGACAGGGTGGTCGGCGAGCAGTACTTC

D gene: TRBD1
clone size: .
J gene: TRBJ2-7
V gene: TRBV5-1
CDR3 protein: CASSLDRDRIVRGQYF
CDR3 DNA: TGCGCCAGCAGCTTAGATCGGGACAGGATCGTTCGCGGGCAGTACTTC

D gene: .
clone size: few
J gene: TRBJ2-7
V gene: TRBV7-2
CDR3 protein: CASSLGDGTYEQYF
CDR3 DNA: TGTGCCAGCAGCTTAGGTGACGGGACCTACGAGCAGTACTTC